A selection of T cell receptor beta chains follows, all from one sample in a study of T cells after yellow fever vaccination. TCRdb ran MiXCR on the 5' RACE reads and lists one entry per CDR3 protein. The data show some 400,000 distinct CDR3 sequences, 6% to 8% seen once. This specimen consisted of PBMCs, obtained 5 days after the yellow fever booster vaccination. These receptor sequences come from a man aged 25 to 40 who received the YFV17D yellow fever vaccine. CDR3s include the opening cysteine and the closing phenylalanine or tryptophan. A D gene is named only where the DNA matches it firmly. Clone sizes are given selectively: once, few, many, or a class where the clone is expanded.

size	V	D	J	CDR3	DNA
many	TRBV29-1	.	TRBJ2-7	CSVTPLGLAYEQYF	TGCAGCGTCACCCCCCTTGGCCTGGCCTACGAGCAGTACTTC
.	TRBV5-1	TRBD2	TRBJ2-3	CASSLAPAGAPTDTQYF	TGCGCCAGCAGCTTGGCCCCAGCGGGAGCCCCCACAGATACGCAGTATTTT
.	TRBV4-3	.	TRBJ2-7	CASSQSQGLSYEQYF	TGCGCCAGCAGCCAGTCACAGGGACTTTCCTACGAGCAGTACTTC
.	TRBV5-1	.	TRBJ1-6	CASSSSPIDSPLHF	TGCGCCAGCAGCTCCTCCCCAATCGATTCACCCCTCCACTTT
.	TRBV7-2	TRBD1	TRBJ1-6	CASSSGQGARVPLHF	TGTGCCAGCAGCTCCGGACAGGGGGCGCGTGTACCCCTCCACTTT
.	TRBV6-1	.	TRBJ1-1	CASSRPGRLSAEAFF	TGTGCCAGCAGTCGACCCGGGAGGTTGAGCGCTGAAGCTTTCTTT
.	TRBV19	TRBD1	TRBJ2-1	CASSLGQGAFNEQFF	TGTGCCAGTAGCCTGGGACAGGGGGCTTTCAATGAGCAGTTCTTC
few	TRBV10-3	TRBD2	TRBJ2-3	CAIRDTGSGSFSDTQYF	TGTGCCATCAGGGATACCGGTAGCGGGAGTTTTTCAGATACGCAGTATTTT
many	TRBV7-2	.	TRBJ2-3	CASSLVGGADTQYF	TGCGCCAGCAGCTTGGTTGGAGGTGCAGATACGCAGTATTTT
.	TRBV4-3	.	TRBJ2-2	CASSQVGAVGELFF	TGCGCCAGCAGCCAAGTGGGGGCAGTGGGGGAGCTGTTTTTT
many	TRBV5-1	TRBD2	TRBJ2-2	CASSLSGRGTGELFF	TGCGCCAGCAGCTTATCTGGGAGGGGCACCGGGGAGCTGTTTTTT
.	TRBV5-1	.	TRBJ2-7	CASKGPLVDTSYEQYF	TGCGCCAGCAAAGGTCCATTAGTCGACACCTCCTACGAGCAGTACTTC
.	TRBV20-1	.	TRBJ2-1	CSARESSYNEQFF	TGCAGTGCTAGGGAGAGCTCCTACAATGAGCAGTTCTTC
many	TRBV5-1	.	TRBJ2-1	CASSSQGARGEQFF	TGCGCCAGCAGCTCCCAGGGAGCGCGAGGTGAGCAGTTCTTC
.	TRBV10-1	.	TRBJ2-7	CASSDGFPYEQYF	TGCGCCAGCAGTGACGGATTTCCCTACGAGCAGTACTTC
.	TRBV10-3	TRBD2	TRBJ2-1	CAISESTSAAEQFF	TGTGCCATCAGTGAGTCGACTAGCGCTGCTGAGCAGTTCTTC
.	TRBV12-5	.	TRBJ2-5	CASGLVHGAGETQYF	TGTGCTAGTGGTTTGGTACACGGGGCTGGCGAGACCCAGTACTTC
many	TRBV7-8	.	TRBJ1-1	CASSLAGGNTEAFF	TGTGCCAGCAGCTTAGCGGGAGGGAACACTGAAGCTTTCTTT
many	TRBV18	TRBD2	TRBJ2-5	CASSSGTSFTEETQYF	TGTGCCAGCTCTTCCGGGACTAGTTTTACGGAAGAGACCCAGTACTTC
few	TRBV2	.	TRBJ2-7	CASSEKGPTGWEQYF	TGTGCCAGCAGTGAAAAAGGACCCACCGGCTGGGAGCAGTACTTC
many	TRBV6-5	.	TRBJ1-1	CASSYTPGLNTEAFF	TGTGCCAGCAGTTATACCCCGGGGTTGAACACTGAAGCTTTCTTT
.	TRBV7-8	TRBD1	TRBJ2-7	CASSTPTGERYF	TGTGCCAGCAGCACCCCTACAGGGGAGCGGTACTTC
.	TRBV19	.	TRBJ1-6	CASSPEMAVNSPLHF	TGTGCCAGTAGTCCCGAGATGGCGGTGAATTCACCCCTCCACTTT
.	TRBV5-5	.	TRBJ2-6	CATALAGSGANVLTF	TGTGCCACCGCCCTGGCGGGATCCGGGGCCAACGTCCTGACTTTC
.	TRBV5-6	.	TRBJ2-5	CASSLWPPETQYF	TGTGCCAGCAGCTTGTGGCCTCCGGAGACCCAGTACTTC
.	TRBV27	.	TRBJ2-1	CASSLVGGVYNEQFF	TGTGCCAGCAGTTTAGTCGGCGGGGTCTACAATGAGCAGTTCTTC
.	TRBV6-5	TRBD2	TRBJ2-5	CASSYSGTSGQETQYF	TGTGCCAGCAGTTACTCGGGGACTAGCGGACAAGAGACCCAGTACTTC
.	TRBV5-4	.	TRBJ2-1	CARSPGLVGSEQFF	TGTGCCAGGAGCCCCGGGCTAGTGGGCTCTGAGCAGTTCTTC
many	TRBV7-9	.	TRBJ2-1	CASNPGGEQFF	TGTGCCAGCAACCCCGGTGGTGAGCAGTTCTTC
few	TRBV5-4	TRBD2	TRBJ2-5	CASSFSGRAPETQYF	TGTGCCAGCAGCTTTAGCGGGAGGGCCCCAGAGACCCAGTACTTC
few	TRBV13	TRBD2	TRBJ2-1	CASSMASGRIFAYNEQFF	TGTGCCAGCAGCATGGCGAGCGGGAGGATCTTCGCCTACAATGAGCAGTTCTTC
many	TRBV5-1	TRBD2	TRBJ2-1	CASRTGGTEQFF	TGCGCCAGCAGGACGGGAGGGACCGAGCAGTTCTTC
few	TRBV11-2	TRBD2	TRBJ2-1	CASTPPFGSGSSYNEQFF	TGTGCCAGCACCCCCCCATTCGGTAGCGGGAGTTCCTACAATGAGCAGTTCTTC
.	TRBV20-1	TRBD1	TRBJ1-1	CSASSGTGGYTEAFF	TGCAGTGCTAGCTCCGGGACAGGGGGCTACACTGAAGCTTTCTTT
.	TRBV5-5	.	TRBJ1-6	CASSLPGRGSPLHF	TGTGCCAGCAGCTTGCCGGGGAGGGGTTCACCCCTCCACTTT
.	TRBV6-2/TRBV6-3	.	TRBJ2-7	CASWGHRSYEQYF	TGTGCCAGCTGGGGACACCGCTCCTACGAGCAGTACTTC
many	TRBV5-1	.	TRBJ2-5	CASSSLGTQETQYF	TGCGCCAGCAGCTCCCTGGGGACGCAAGAGACCCAGTACTTC
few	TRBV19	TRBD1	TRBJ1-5	CASRGTGPNQPQHF	TGTGCCAGTAGGGGGACAGGGCCAAATCAGCCCCAGCATTTT
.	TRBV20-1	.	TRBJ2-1	CSARAPSWYNEQFF	TGCAGTGCTAGAGCCCCTTCGTGGTACAATGAGCAGTTCTTC
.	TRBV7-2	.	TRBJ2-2	CASSRSIGGGELFF	TGTGCCAGCAGCCGCAGCATTGGAGGCGGGGAGCTGTTTTTT
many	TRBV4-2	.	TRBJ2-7	CASSQGPSTYEQYF	TGTGCCAGCAGCCAAGGCCCCTCCACCTACGAGCAGTACTTC
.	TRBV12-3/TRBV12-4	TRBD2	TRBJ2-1	CASRRAGRASPSEQFF	TGTGCCAGCAGGCGTGCCGGGAGGGCCTCCCCCAGTGAGCAGTTCTTC
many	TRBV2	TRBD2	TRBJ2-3	CASFPGAGVTDTQYF	TGTGCCAGCTTTCCTGGGGCGGGGGTCACAGATACGCAGTATTTT
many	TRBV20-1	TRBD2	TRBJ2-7	CSVSSAERGAYEQYF	TGCAGTGTTTCCTCAGCAGAGCGGGGGGCCTACGAGCAGTACTTC
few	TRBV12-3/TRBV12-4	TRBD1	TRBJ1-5	CASRSGTGWGNQPQHF	TGTGCCAGCAGATCCGGGACAGGGTGGGGCAATCAGCCCCAGCATTTT
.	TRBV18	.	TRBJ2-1	CASSSAGLRYNEQFF	TGTGCCAGCTCAAGCGCGGGACTTCGCTACAATGAGCAGTTCTTC
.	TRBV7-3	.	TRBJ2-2	CASSPTWSSGELFF	TGTGCCAGCAGCCCAACGTGGTCCTCCGGGGAGCTGTTTTTT
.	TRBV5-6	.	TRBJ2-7	CASSNTGTSEQYF	TGTGCCAGCAGCAATACAGGCACTTCCGAGCAGTACTTC
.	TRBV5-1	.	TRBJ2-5	CASSLAGRGQETQYF	TGCGCCAGCAGCTTGGCCGGGCGGGGCCAGGAGACCCAGTACTTC
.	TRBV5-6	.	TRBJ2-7	CASNPLGQSPINFYEQYF	TGTGCCAGCAATCCTTTAGGGCAGTCCCCTATCAATTTCTACGAGCAGTACTTC
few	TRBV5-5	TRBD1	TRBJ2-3	CASSLPGTGATDTQYF	TGTGCCAGCAGCTTACCCGGGACAGGGGCCACAGATACGCAGTATTTT
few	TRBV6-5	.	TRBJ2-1	CASSDGPGQFF	TGTGCCAGCAGTGATGGACCAGGGCAGTTCTTC
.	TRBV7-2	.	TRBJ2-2	CASSLGPPETGELFF	TGTGCCAGCAGCTTAGGGCCCCCCGAGACCGGGGAGCTGTTTTTT
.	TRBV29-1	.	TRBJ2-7	CSVEERGIGGAYEQYF	TGCAGCGTTGAAGAGAGAGGGATCGGAGGAGCCTACGAGCAGTACTTC